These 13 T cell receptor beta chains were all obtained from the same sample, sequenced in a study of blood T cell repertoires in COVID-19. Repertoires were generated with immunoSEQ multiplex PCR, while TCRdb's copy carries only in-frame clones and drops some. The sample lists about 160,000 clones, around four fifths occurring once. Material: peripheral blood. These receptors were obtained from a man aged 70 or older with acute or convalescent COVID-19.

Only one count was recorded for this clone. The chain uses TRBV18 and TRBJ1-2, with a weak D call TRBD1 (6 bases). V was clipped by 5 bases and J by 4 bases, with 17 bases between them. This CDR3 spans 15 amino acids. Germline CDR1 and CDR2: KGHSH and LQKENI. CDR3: CASSSPGGGLYGYTF. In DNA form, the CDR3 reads TGTGCCAGCTCATCCCCGGGAGGGGGGCTCTATGGCTACACCTTC.

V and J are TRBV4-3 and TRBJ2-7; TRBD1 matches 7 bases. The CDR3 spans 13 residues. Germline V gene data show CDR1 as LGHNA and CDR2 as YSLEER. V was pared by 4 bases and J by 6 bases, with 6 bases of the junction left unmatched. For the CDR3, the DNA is TGCGCCAGCAGCCGAACGACAGGGAGCGAGCAGTACTTC. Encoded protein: CASSRTTGSEQYF.

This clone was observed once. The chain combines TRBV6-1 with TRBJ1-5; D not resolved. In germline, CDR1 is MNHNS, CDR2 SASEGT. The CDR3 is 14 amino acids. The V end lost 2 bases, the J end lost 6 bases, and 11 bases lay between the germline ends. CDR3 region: CASSEHGVRQPQHF. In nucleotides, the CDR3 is TGTGCCAGCAGTGAACACGGGGTTCGTCAGCCCCAGCATTTT.

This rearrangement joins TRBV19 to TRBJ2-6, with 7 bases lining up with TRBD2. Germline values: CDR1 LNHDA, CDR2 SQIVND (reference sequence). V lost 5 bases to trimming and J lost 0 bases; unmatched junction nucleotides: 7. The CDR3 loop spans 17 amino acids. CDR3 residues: CASSLRREGSGANVLTF. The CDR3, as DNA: TGTGCCAGTAGTTTGCGCAGGGAGGGCTCTGGGGCCAACGTCCTGACTTTC. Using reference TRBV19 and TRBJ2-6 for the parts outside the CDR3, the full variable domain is DGGITQSPKYLFRKEGQNVTLSCEQNLNHDAMYWYRQDPGQGLRLIYYSQIVNDFQKGDIAEGYSVSREKKESFPLTVTSAQKNPTAFYLCASSLRREGSGANVLTFGAGSRLTVL.

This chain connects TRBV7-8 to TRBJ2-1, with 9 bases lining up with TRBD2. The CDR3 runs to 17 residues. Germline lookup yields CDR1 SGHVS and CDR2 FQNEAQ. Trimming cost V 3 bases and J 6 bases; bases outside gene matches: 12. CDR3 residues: CASSLGSSGRPSNEQFF. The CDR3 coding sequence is TGTGCCAGCAGCTTGGGGTCAAGCGGGAGGCCTTCCAATGAGCAGTTCTTC.

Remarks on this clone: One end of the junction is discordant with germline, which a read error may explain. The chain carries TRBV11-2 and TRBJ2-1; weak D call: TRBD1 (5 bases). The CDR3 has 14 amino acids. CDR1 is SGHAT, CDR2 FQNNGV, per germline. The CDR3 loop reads CASRLGAGSHEQFF. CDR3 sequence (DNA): TGTGCCAGCAGATTAGGCGCAGGGTCCCATGAGCAGTTCTTC.

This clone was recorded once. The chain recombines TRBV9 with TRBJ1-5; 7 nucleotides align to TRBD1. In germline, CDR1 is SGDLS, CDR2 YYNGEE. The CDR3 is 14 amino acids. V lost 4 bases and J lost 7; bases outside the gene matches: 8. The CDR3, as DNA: TGTGCCAGCAGCAAGACAGGGTTACGGCAGCCCCAGCATTTT. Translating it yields CASSKTGLRQPQHF.

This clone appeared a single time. The CDR3 DNA is TGTGCGGGCAGGATTGCCGGGACAGGGAAATACGAGCAGTACTTC. This codes for CAGRIAGTGKYEQYF. The J gene is TRBJ2-7, the V gene TRBV5-4; 9 nucleotides agree with TRBD1. This CDR3 is 15 amino acids long. Germline V gene sequence: CDR1 SGHNT, CDR2 YYREEE (reference sequence).

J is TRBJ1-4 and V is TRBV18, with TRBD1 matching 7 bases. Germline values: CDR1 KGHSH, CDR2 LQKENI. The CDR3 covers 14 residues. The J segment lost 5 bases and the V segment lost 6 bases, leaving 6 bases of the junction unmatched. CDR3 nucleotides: TGTGCCAGCTCCAGAGACAGGGAGAATGAAAAACTGTTTTTT. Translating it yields CASSRDRENEKLFF.

The DNA of the CDR3 is TGTGCCAGCAGGCAAACAGGGAATCAGCCCCAGCATTTT. It specifies CASRQTGNQPQHF. V and J are TRBV2 and TRBJ1-5; D possibly corresponds to TRBD1 (6 bases). In germline, CDR1 is SNHLY, CDR2 FYNNEI. The CDR3 is 13 amino acids. The V gene lost 6 bases and the J gene lost 4 bases, with 10 bases spanning the gap.

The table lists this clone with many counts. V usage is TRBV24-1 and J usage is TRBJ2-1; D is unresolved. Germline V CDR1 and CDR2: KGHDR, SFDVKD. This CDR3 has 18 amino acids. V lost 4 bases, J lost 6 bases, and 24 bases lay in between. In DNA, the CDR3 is TGTGCCACCAGTGACACTACCCCCCTATCGAGAGATGGCAATGAGCAGTTCTTC. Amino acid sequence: CATSDTTPLSRDGNEQFF.

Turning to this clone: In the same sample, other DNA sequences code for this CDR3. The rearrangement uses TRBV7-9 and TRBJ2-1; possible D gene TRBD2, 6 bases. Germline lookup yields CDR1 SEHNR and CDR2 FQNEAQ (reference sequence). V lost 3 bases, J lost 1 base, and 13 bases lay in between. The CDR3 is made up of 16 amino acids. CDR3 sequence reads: CASSLGLGASYNEQFF. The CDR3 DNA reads TGTGCCAGCAGCTTGGGACTCGGGGCTTCCTACAATGAGCAGTTCTTC. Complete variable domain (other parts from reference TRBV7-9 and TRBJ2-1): DTGVSQNPRHKITKRGQNVTFRCDPISEHNRLYWYRQTLGQGPEFLTYFQNEAQLEKSRLLSDRFSAERPKGSFSTLEIQRTEQGDSAMYLCASSLGLGASYNEQFFGPGTRLTVL.

The CDR3 protein is CASSVRALDTEAFF. CDR3 bases: TGTGCCAGCAGTGTGAGGGCTCTGGACACTGAAGCTTTCTTT. V is TRBV2 and J is TRBJ1-1; no firm D call. The CDR3 has 14 residues. Germline values: CDR1 SNHLY, CDR2 FYNNEI. The V and J ends lost 4 bases and 3 bases respectively, with 12 bases between them.